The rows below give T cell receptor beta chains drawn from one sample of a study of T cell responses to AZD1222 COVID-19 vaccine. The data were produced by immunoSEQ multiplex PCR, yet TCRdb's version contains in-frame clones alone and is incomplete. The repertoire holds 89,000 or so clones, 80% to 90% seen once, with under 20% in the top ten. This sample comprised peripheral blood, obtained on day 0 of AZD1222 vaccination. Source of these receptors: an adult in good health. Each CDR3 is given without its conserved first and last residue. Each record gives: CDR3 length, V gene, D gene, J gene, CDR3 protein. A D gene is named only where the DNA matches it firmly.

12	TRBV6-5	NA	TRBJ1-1	ASSYVGVNTEAF
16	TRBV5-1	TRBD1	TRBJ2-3	ASSLGVRDRVFPDTQY
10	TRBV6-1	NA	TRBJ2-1	ASSEPLPEQF
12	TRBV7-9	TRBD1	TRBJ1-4	ASSGRTGAEKLF
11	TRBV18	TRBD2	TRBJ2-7	ASRTSGRYEQY
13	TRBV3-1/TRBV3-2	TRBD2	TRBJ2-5	ASSPASSGQETQY
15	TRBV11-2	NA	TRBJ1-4	ASSSLVRGRTNEKLF
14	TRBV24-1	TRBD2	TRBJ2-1	ATSDYSGRSPNEQF
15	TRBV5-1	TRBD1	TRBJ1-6	ASSLEPGGEGNSPLH
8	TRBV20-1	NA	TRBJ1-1	SARDQGAF
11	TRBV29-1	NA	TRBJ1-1	SVEEHMNTEAF
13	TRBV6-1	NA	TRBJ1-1	ASSEGNRRRTEAF
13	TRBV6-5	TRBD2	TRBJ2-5	ASSIGLAGVETQY
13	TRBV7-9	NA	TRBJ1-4	ASSYPQTTNEKLF
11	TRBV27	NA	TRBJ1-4	ASSLVTNEKLF
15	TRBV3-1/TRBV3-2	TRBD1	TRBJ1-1	ASSPVTGAGVNTEAF
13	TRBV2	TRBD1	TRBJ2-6	ASSKTGKGANVLT
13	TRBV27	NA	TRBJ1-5	ASSNGAGKNQPQH
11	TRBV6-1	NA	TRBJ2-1	ASSEVVDNEQF
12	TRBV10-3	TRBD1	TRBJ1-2	AITPDRAVYGYT
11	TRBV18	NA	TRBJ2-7	ASSSGREYEQY
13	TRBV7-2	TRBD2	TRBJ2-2	ASSSGGLPTGELF
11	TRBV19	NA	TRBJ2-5	ASSDSGQETQY
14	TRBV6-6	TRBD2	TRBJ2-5	ASKSRLAGLQETQY
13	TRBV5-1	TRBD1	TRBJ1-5	ASSSQGSPDQPQH
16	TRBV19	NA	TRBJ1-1	ASSIVKAGQRTNTEAF
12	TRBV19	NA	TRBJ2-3	ASSRAGRRDTQY
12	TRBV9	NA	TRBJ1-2	ASSARTPSYGYT
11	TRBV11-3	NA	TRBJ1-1	ASSAQGYTEAF
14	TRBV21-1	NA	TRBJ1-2	ASSKWRGGRDYGYT
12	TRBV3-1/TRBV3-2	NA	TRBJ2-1	ASSQTPTSFEQF
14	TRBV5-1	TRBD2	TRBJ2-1	ASSLGGLATWNEQF
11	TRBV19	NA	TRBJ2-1	ASNRRSYNEQF
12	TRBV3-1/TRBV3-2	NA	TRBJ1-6	ASSLDSYNSPLH
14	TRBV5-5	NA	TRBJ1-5	ASSLFQGTSNQPQH
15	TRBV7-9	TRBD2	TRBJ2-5	ASSLVFEREAPGTQY
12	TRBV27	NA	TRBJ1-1	ASPTGGAGTEAF
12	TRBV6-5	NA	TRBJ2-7	ATKARLGMDEQY
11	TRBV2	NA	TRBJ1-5	ASDGGRNQPQH
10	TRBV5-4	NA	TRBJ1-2	ASSQGLDGYT
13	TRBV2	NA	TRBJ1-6	ASSEGLPLNSPLH
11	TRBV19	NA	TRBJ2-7	ASSMGLGYEQY
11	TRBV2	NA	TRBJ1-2	ASLRLAGYGYT
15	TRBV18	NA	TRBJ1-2	ASSPLGSGGGSYGYT
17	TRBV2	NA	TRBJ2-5	ASSEGPPPAKSTQETQY
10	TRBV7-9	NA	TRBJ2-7	ASSFRPDEQY
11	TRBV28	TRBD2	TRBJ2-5	ANGGRAGETQY
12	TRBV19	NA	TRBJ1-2	ASSAVDRSHGYT
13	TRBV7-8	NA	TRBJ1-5	ASSLREQIHQPQH
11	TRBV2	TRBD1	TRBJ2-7	ASSDRGQNEQY
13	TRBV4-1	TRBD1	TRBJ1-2	ASSPAGQGPYGYT
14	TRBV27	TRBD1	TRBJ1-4	ASRSISRGTNEKLF
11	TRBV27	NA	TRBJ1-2	ASSQTPNYGYT
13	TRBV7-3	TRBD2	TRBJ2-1	ASSPRLAGVPEQF
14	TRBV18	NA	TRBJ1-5	ASSPPPGSSNQPQH
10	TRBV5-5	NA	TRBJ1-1	ASSLGQIEAF
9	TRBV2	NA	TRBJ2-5	ASSGGSPLN